The TCR beta chain described here comes from a study of identical twins. In this sample, this clonotype turned up a few times. The CDR3 runs 16 residues. Looked up from germline, CDR1 is SGHRS and CDR2 is YFSETQ. V lost 2 bases and J lost 3; bases outside the gene matches: 11. TCRdb recomputed calls from the 5' RACE reads with MiXCR, one row per CDR3 protein. The sample holds under 900,000 distinct CDR3 sequences, around an eighth seen once. These data also formed part of another study, on yellow fever vaccine responses in identical twins.

The specimen sequenced was PBMCs. The rearrangement joins TRBV5-1 to TRBJ2-7; 7 bases fit TRBD2. The clonotype was recovered from a woman aged 18-29 years in good health. CDR3 sequence: CASSFQWTRDVYEQYF. The CDR3, as DNA: TGCGCCAGCAGCTTTCAGTGGACTAGGGATGTCTACGAGCAGTACTTC. The full variable domain, its missing parts supplied by reference TRBV5-1 and TRBJ2-7, is KAGVTQTPRYLIKTRGQQVTLSCSPISGHRSVSWYQQTPGQGLQFLFEYFSETQRNKGNFPGRFSGRQFSNSRSEMNVSTLELGDSALYLCASSFQWTRDVYEQYFGPGTRLTVT.